Reported below is one TCR beta chain. This sample is part of a study of blood T cell repertoires in COVID-19. Study information: Sites in the United States, Italy and Spain provided acute and convalescent COVID-19 samples. The cDNA or gDNA used as material had been derived from T cells, B-cell-depleted T cells, or PBMCs.

As processed by the authors: Reference gene primer amplification gave nucleated cell count estimates. Libraries were prepared by immunoSEQ multiplex PCR; TCRdb keeps only in-frame clonotypes and omits some of them. V, J and clone size derive from that table, while D and trimming were established from the DNA sequence. This table has about 160,000 clones, roughly 93% appearing once. V shed 10 bases, J shed 3 bases, and the junction held 9 bases outside the gene matches. This CDR3 comprises 14 residues. The germline V gene encodes CDR1 MNHEY and CDR2 SVGAGI. The chain joins TRBV6-5 to TRBJ1-1; 9 positions match TRBD1. This clonotype was sampled from a man younger than 35 with acute or convalescent COVID-19. The sample taken for sequencing was peripheral blood. In DNA form, the CDR3 reads TGTGCCACCTCGCCTAGGGACAGGGACACTGAAGCTTTCTTT. It yields the protein CATSPRDRDTEAFF.